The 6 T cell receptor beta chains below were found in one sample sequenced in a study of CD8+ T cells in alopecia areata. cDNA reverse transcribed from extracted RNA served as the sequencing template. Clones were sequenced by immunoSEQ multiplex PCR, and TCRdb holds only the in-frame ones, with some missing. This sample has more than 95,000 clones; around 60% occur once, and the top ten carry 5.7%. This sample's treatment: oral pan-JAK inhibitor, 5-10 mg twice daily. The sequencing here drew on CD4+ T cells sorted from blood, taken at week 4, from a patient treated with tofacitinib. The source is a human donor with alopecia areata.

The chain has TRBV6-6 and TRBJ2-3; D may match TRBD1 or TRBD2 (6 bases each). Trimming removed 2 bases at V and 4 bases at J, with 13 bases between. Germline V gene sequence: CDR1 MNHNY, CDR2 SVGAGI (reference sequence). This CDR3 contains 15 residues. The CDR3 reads CASSYPEGGSDTQYF. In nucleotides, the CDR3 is TGTGCCAGCAGTTACCCAGAAGGGGGGTCAGATACGCAGTATTTT.

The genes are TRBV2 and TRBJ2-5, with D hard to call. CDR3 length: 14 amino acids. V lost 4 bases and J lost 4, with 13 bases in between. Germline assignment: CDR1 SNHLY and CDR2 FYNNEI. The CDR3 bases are TGTGCCAGCAGTGCGGCTAAATGGGCAGAGACCCAGTACTTC. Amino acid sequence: CASSAAKWAETQYF.

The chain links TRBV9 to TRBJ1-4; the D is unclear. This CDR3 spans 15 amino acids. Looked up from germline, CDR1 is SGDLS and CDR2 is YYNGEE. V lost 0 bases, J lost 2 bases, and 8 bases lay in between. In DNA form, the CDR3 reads TGTGCCAGCAGCGTAGGTCGGGCGACTAATGAAAAACTGTTTTTT. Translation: CASSVGRATNEKLFF.

The CDR3 DNA sequence: TGCGCCAGCAGACGCATCGAGGGAGATAACATTCAGTACTTC. The encoded protein is CASRRIEGDNIQYF. This sequence joins TRBV5-1 and TRBJ2-4; D possibly corresponds to TRBD2 (5 bases). CDR3 length: 14 amino acids. The germline gives CDR1 SGHRS, CDR2 YFSETQ. With 5 bases removed from V and 7 bases from J, the gap between germline ends came to 16 bases.

This chain's CDR3 is CASSLGTGKSYEQYF. For the CDR3, the DNA is TGTGCCAGCAGCCTCGGGACAGGGAAGTCCTACGAGCAGTACTTC. The rearrangement uses TRBV6-5 and TRBJ2-5, with 9 bases lining up with TRBD1. The last part of the DNA fits TRBJ2-7 better; the J call may be wrong. This CDR3 is 15 amino acids long. Germline CDR1 is MNHEY and CDR2 is SVGAGI.

The chain's CDR3 is CASTRMRQGGSPLHF. DNA for the CDR3: TGTGCCAGCACCCGGATGAGGCAGGGAGGTTCACCCCTCCACTTT. The chain links TRBV27 to TRBJ1-6, with a weak D call TRBD1 (5 bases). CDR1 and CDR2 from the germline V gene are MNHEY and SMNVEV (reference sequence). With 7 bases removed from V and 9 bases from J, the gap between germline ends came to 19 bases. The CDR3 extends over 15 amino acids.